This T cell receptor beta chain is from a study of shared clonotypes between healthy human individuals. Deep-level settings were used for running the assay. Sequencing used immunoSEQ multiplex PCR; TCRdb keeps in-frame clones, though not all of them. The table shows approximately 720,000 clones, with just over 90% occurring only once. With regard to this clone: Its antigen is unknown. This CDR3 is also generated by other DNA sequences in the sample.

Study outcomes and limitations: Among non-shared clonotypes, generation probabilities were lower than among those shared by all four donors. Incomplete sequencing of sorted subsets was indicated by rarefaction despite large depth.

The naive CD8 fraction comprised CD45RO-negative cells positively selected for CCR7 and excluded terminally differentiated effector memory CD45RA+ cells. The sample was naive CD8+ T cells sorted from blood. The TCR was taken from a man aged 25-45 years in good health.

In nucleotides, the CDR3 is TGCAGCGTTGTCTTAGCGGATCAAGAGACCCAGTACTTC. This translates into CSVVLADQETQYF. The chain uses TRBV29-1 and TRBJ2-5; D is perhaps TRBD2 (6 bases). The CDR3 sequence is 13 residues long. The germline CDR1 and CDR2 sequences are SQVTM and ANQGSEA. Trimming removed 4 bases at V and 2 bases at J, with 11 bases between.